These 31 T cell receptor beta chains came from one sample sequenced in a study of blood T cell repertoires in COVID-19. Repertoires were generated with immunoSEQ multiplex PCR, while TCRdb's copy carries only in-frame clones and drops some. The table lists fewer than 400,000 clones, roughly nine tenths of them singletons, with about 1.8% in the top ten. Sequencing input: PBMCs or T cells enriched from blood (not recorded which). These receptors were obtained from a young woman who had recovered from COVID-19.

The rearrangement uses TRBV6-5 and TRBJ2-1; D perhaps matches TRBD2 (6 bases). CDR3 length: 15 amino acids. Trimming pared 4 bases from V and 2 bases from J, leaving 12 bases between. The germline gives CDR1 MNHEY, CDR2 SVGAGI. The CDR3 DNA reads as TGTGCCAGCAGTTCCGAGGCGGGAACCTACAATGAGCAGTTCTTC. Translating it yields CASSSEAGTYNEQFF.

The chain couples TRBV4-2 to TRBJ2-7; D may be TRBD2 (6 bases). Trimming removed 6 bases from V and 5 bases from J, with 20 bases in between. CDR3 size: 15 residues. Germline V CDR1 and CDR2: LGHNA, YNFKEQ. The CDR3 loop reads CASSEGRGNANEQYF. CDR3 coding DNA: TGTGCCAGCAGTGAGGGGCGGGGTAATGCCAACGAGCAGTACTTC.

For this clone: Germline and junction disagree at one end, which may indicate a read error. The rearrangement links TRBV7-7 to TRBJ2-5; 12 bases align to TRBD2. The V gene's germline CDR1 is SSHAT and CDR2 FNYEAQ (reference sequence). There are 16 residues in the CDR3. The CDR3 nucleotides read TGTGCTAGCAGCCCCACGACTAGCGGGGGACAAGAGACCCAGTACTTC. Translated: CASSPTTSGGQETQYF.

The J gene is TRBJ2-1, the V gene TRBV9; TRBD2 aligns across 7 bases. CDR3 size: 15 residues. V gave up 5 bases and J gave up 3 bases; unmatched junction bases: 8. Germline CDR1 and CDR2: SGDLS and YYNGEE. The CDR3 is CASSRTSANYNEQFF. For the CDR3, the DNA is TGTGCCAGCAGTCGTACTAGCGCCAACTACAATGAGCAGTTCTTC.

This clone was observed once. The J gene is TRBJ2-1, the V gene TRBV25-1; D gene uncertain. The V and J ends lost 6 bases and 9 bases respectively, with 24 bases between them. The germline V gene encodes CDR1 MGHDK and CDR2 SYGVNS. The CDR3 covers 16 residues. The CDR3 DNA reads as TGTGCCAGCAGCGCCGTCGACATATCCTCGCTTGGTGAGCAGTTCTTC. It yields the protein CASSAVDISSLGEQFF.

The V gene is TRBV7-2, the J gene TRBJ1-4; TRBD1 agrees at 7 bases. CDR3 length equals 16 residues. Germline CDR1 and CDR2: SGHTA and FQGNSA. V shed 6 bases, J shed 5 bases, and the junction held 12 bases outside the gene matches. Written as DNA, the CDR3 is TGTGCCAGCAGTCCCGGACAGGTGGTCAGGAATGAAAAACTGTTTTTT. It is translated as CASSPGQVVRNEKLFF. Full variable domain (missing parts from reference TRBV7-2 and TRBJ1-4): GAGVSQSPSNKVTEKGKDVELRCDPISGHTALYWYRQSLGQGLEFLIYFQGNSAPDKSGLPSDRFSAERTGGSVSTLTIQRTQQEDSAVYLCASSPGQVVRNEKLFFGSGTQLSVL.

The chain recombines TRBV7-9 with TRBJ2-2; 10 nucleotides agree with TRBD2. CDR1 is SEHNR and CDR2 is FQNEAQ in the germline V gene (reference sequence). CDR3 length equals 16 residues. J was trimmed by 4 bases and V by 2 bases; bases with no gene match: 4. The CDR3 region is CASSLIAGGGTGELFF. CDR3 nucleotides: TGTGCCAGCAGCTTAATAGCGGGAGGAGGCACCGGGGAGCTGTTTTTT.

The gene calls are TRBV6-5 and TRBJ1-3, with D perhaps matching TRBD1 (6 bases). The CDR3 totals 15 residues. V dropped 6 bases and J dropped 1 base, with 13 bases sitting between them. Germline V gene data show CDR1 as MNHEY and CDR2 as SVGAGI. The CDR3 here is CASRPRGGSGNTIYF. The CDR3 nucleotides read TGTGCCAGCAGACCCCGAGGGGGTTCTGGAAACACCATATATTTT.

The rearrangement joins TRBV7-9 to TRBJ2-1; 10 positions agree with TRBD2. The length of the CDR3 is 17 residues. Trimming cost V 4 bases and J 4 bases; bases outside gene matches: 10. Germline CDR1 is SEHNR and CDR2 is FQNEAQ (reference sequence). CDR3 region: CASSSGTLAGNYNEQFF. CDR3 nucleotides: TGTGCCAGCAGCTCGGGGACACTAGCGGGGAATTACAATGAGCAGTTCTTC.

In the case of this clone: In the same sample, other DNA sequences code for this CDR3. The CDR3 nucleotides are TGTGCCAGCAGCGGTGACAGGGGGCAAGAGACCCAGTACTTC. Protein product: CASSGDRGQETQYF. The chain carries TRBV2 and TRBJ2-5; 9 positions agree with TRBD1. The CDR3 spans 14 residues. The ends lost 6 bases at V and 2 bases at J; junction bases unmatched: 4. Germline lookup yields CDR1 SNHLY and CDR2 FYNNEI.

The genes are TRBV19 and TRBJ2-5; a weak D match, TRBD1 (6 bases). The ends were cut back, 7 bases at V and 2 bases at J, with 20 bases in the middle. The V gene's germline CDR1 is LNHDA and CDR2 SQIVND (reference sequence). The CDR3 extends over 16 amino acids. The CDR3 sequence: CASTPRGGSDQETQYF. As DNA, the CDR3 is TGTGCCAGTACCCCGCGAGGGGGTTCCGATCAAGAGACCCAGTACTTC.

This chain connects TRBV7-9 to TRBJ1-2; 9 bases map to TRBD1. The trim removed 5 bases at V and 4 bases at J, leaving 17 bases unmatched. The CDR3 spans 18 residues. CDR1 SEHNR and CDR2 FQNEAQ come from the germline V gene (reference sequence). CDR3 DNA sequence: TGTGCCAGCAGCCCCAAAGGGACAGGGTTAATCGGTGGCTATGGCTACACCTTC. It codes for CASSPKGTGLIGGYGYTF. Using reference TRBV7-9 and TRBJ1-2 for the parts outside the CDR3, the full variable domain is DTGVSQNPRHKITKRGQNVTFRCDPISEHNRLYWYRQTLGQGPEFLTYFQNEAQLEKSRLLSDRFSAERPKGSFSTLEIQRTEQGDSAMYLCASSPKGTGLIGGYGYTFGSGTRLTVV.

The V and J genes are TRBV5-6 and TRBJ1-5; 7 bases line up with TRBD1. The germline CDR1 and CDR2 sequences are SGHDT and YYEEEE. The V and J ends lost 0 bases and 6 bases, in that order; junction bases with no gene match: 3. This CDR3 has 14 residues. The chain's CDR3 is CASSLGQGGQPQHF. CDR3 nucleotides: TGTGCCAGCAGCTTGGGGCAGGGGGGTCAGCCCCAGCATTTT. Full variable domain (rest looked up from reference TRBV5-6 and TRBJ1-5): DAGVTQSPTHLIKTRGQQVTLRCSPKSGHDTVSWYQQALGQGPQFIFQYYEEEERQRGNFPDRFSGHQFPNYSSELNVNALLLGDSALYLCASSLGQGGQPQHFGDGTRLSIL.

The chain combines TRBV9 with TRBJ1-6; weak D call: TRBD1 (5 bases). The CDR3 spans 14 residues. The germline V gene has CDR1 SGDLS and CDR2 YYNGEE. The germline V and J ends were trimmed by 3 bases and 6 bases, with 10 bases remaining between them. The CDR3 loop is CASSAGLGNSPLHF. As DNA, the CDR3 is TGTGCCAGCAGCGCGGGACTAGGTAATTCACCCCTCCACTTT.

In this sample, this clone turned up a few times. The rearrangement joins TRBV5-8 to TRBJ1-6, with 12 bases aligning to TRBD1. V lost 3 bases and J lost 10; bases outside the gene matches: 8. This CDR3 has 16 amino acids. Germline CDR1 reads SGHTS; CDR2 reads YDEGEE. The CDR3 coding sequence is TGTGCCAGCAGCTCACCGCCGGGACAGGGGGCCTCACCCCTCCACTTT. This sequence encodes CASSSPPGQGASPLHF.

The chain couples TRBV29-1 to TRBJ2-7; 10 nucleotides align to TRBD1. The J segment lost 5 bases and the V segment lost 4 bases, leaving 8 bases of the junction unmatched. Germline lookup yields CDR1 SQVTM and CDR2 ANQGSEA. The CDR3 contains 14 residues. This CDR3 is CSVVRDRGSNEQYF. The CDR3 DNA reads as TGCAGCGTTGTGAGGGACAGGGGTAGCAACGAGCAGTACTTC.

As regards this clone: At the DNA level, this CDR3 is encoded by other sequences in the same sample as well. The rearrangement joins TRBV4-3 to TRBJ1-2; the D is unclear. There are 13 residues in the CDR3. Deletions cut 0 bases from V and 8 bases from J, with 10 bases between. The germline V gene encodes CDR1 LGHNA and CDR2 YSLEER. The CDR3 sequence: CASSQDRQAGYTF. The CDR3 DNA is TGCGCCAGCAGCCAAGATCGGCAGGCGGGCTACACCTTC.

The rearrangement uses TRBV6-5 and TRBJ2-1; 7 positions agree with TRBD2. After removal of 2 bases from V and 9 bases from J, the junction contained 13 bases not matched to a gene. CDR1 and CDR2 from the germline V gene are MNHEY and SVGAGI. The CDR3 totals 16 residues. CDR3 sequence reads: CASSYRSGTRGPEQFF. The CDR3 DNA sequence: TGTGCCAGCAGTTACCGGAGCGGGACCCGGGGTCCTGAGCAGTTCTTC.

The chain has TRBV7-8 and TRBJ2-1, with 7 bases fitting TRBD2. The junction had 13 bases not matched to a gene; V was cut back by 5 bases and J by 6 bases. The CDR3 runs to 16 residues. The germline CDR1 and CDR2 sequences are SGHVS and FQNEAQ. The DNA for the CDR3 is TGTGCCAGCAGCCCAATGGGGGGGAATGTACTCAATGAGCAGTTCTTC. It codes for CASSPMGGNVLNEQFF.

The V and J genes are TRBV7-7 and TRBJ2-3; tentatively, D is TRBD2 (6 bases). V dropped 5 bases and J dropped 1 base, with 13 bases sitting between them. The germline V gene has CDR1 SSHAT and CDR2 FNYEAQ (reference sequence). The CDR3 consists of 15 residues. The CDR3 here is CASSATGAGTDTQYF. CDR3 coding DNA: TGTGCCAGCAGCGCGACGGGAGCTGGCACAGATACGCAGTATTTT.

This chain joins TRBV5-4 and TRBJ2-7; D not resolved. This CDR3 region has 14 residues. Germline V gene data show CDR1 as SGHNT and CDR2 as YYREEE (reference sequence). V lost 0 bases and J 5 bases, leaving 12 bases between the germline ends. The DNA of the CDR3 is TGTGCCAGCAGCTTGGATCAGGCAACGAACGAGCAGTACTTC. Amino acids: CASSLDQATNEQYF.

With respect to this clone: This sample also contains other DNA sequences that code for the same CDR3. J is TRBJ1-2 and V is TRBV9; a possible D gene is TRBD1 (6 bases). The germline V gene encodes CDR1 SGDLS and CDR2 YYNGEE. Between the trimmed V and J ends, which lost 0 bases and 4 bases, there was a span of 7 bases. The CDR3 is 13 amino acids. The CDR3 region is CASSVGGGYGYTF. The CDR3 DNA is TGTGCCAGCAGCGTAGGAGGGGGCTATGGCTACACCTTC.

The V and J genes are TRBV30 and TRBJ2-1; 9 bases are shared with TRBD1. The CDR3 is 19 residues long. Trimming cost V 3 bases and J 6 bases; bases outside gene matches: 21. CDR1 GTSNPN and CDR2 SVGIG come from the germline V gene (reference sequence). The DNA for the CDR3 is TGTGCCTGGAGCGACAAACTCAAAATAATCCGGGACAGGGCCAATGAGCAGTTCTTC. This sequence encodes CAWSDKLKIIRDRANEQFF.

V and J are TRBV9 and TRBJ1-1, with 9 bases fitting TRBD1. From germline, CDR1 is SGDLS and CDR2 YYNGEE. The CDR3 is 14 amino acids. With 3 bases clipped from V and 3 bases from J, the junction kept 3 bases outside the gene matches. The CDR3 region is CASSADRGDTEAFF. For the CDR3, the DNA is TGTGCCAGCAGCGCGGACAGGGGTGACACTGAAGCTTTCTTT.

The gene calls are TRBV29-1 and TRBJ1-2; D might be TRBD1 (5 bases). This CDR3 is 14 amino acids long. The V end lost 6 bases, the J end lost 6 bases, and 20 bases lay between the germline ends. CDR1 is SQVTM, CDR2 ANQGSEA, per germline. As DNA, the CDR3 is TGCAGCGTGAAGTTCAGGGTTGCCTTTGATGGCTACACCTTC. This translates into CSVKFRVAFDGYTF.

This rearrangement joins TRBV5-1 to TRBJ2-7; D is perhaps TRBD2 (5 bases). V was cut by 1 base and J by 0 bases, with 8 bases left in between. This CDR3 region has 14 residues. Germline lookup yields CDR1 SGHRS and CDR2 YFSETQ. In DNA form, the CDR3 reads TGCGCCAGCAGCTTGACTAGAAGCTCCTACGAGCAGTACTTC. Translation: CASSLTRSSYEQYF.

The chain uses TRBV6-6 and TRBJ2-4; a possible D gene is TRBD1 (6 bases). V lost 5 bases, J lost 7 bases, and 15 bases lay in between. The CDR3 totals 14 residues. Germline CDR1 MNHNY, CDR2 SVGAGI (reference sequence). The CDR3 loop reads CASSLEVGANIQYF. CDR3 coding DNA: TGTGCCAGCAGTCTAGAGGTGGGGGCTAACATTCAGTACTTC.

Written as DNA, the CDR3 is TGCGCCAGCAGCTTGGGGACTAGCGAGAAGATTTCTCAGTACTTC. It encodes CASSLGTSEKISQYF. The rearrangement joins TRBV5-1 to TRBJ2-5; TRBD2 matches at 9 bases. Germline CDR1 is SGHRS and CDR2 is YFSETQ. The CDR3 totals 15 residues. V shed 0 bases and J 11 bases; nucleotides not matched to a gene: 11.

The chain has TRBV5-1 and TRBJ2-5; D remains ambiguous. Trimming pared 7 bases from V and 3 bases from J, leaving 10 bases between. Germline V CDR1 and CDR2: SGHRS, YFSETQ. The CDR3 runs to 12 residues. CDR3: CASGEDEETQYF. In nucleotides, the CDR3 is TGCGCCAGCGGCGAGGATGAAGAGACCCAGTACTTC.

V usage is TRBV2 and J usage is TRBJ1-5, with 10 positions matching TRBD1. The CDR3 covers 16 residues. Looked up from germline, CDR1 is SNHLY and CDR2 is FYNNEI. Germline trimming cut 4 bases from V and 3 bases from J; bases unmatched to any gene: 6. CDR3 coding DNA: TGTGCCAGCAGTGGGACAGGGGGGATTCTCAATCAGCCCCAGCATTTT. Its translation is CASSGTGGILNQPQHF.

This clone was counted only a few times. The chain is built from TRBV5-1 and TRBJ1-3, with D possibly being TRBD1 (5 bases). CDR3 size: 17 residues. Trimming took 1 base from V and 0 from J, leaving 14 bases between them. Germline values: CDR1 SGHRS, CDR2 YFSETQ. The DNA for the CDR3 is TGCGCCAGCAGCTTGTCCCGCTTTGGGGCCTCTGGAAACACCATATATTTT. It specifies CASSLSRFGASGNTIYF. The full variable domain, rest sourced from reference TRBV5-1 and TRBJ1-3, is KAGVTQTPRYLIKTRGQQVTLSCSPISGHRSVSWYQQTPGQGLQFLFEYFSETQRNKGNFPGRFSGRQFSNSRSEMNVSTLELGDSALYLCASSLSRFGASGNTIYFGEGSWLTVV.